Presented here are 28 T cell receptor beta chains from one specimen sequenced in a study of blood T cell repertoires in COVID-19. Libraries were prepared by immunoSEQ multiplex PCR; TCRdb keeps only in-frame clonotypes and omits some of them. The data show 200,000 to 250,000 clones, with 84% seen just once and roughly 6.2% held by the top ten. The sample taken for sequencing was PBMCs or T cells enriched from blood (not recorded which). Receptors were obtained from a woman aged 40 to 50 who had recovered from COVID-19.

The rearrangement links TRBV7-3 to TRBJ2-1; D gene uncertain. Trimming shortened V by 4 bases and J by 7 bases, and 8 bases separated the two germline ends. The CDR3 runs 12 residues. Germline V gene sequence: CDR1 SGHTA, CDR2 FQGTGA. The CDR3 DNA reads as TGTGCCAGCAGCTCCGGTTCAAATGAGCAGTTCTTC. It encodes CASSSGSNEQFF.

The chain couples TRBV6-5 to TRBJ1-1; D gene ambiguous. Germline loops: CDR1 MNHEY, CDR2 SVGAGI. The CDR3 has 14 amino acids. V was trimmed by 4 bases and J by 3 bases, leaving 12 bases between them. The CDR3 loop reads CASSSTVRDTEAFF. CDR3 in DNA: TGTGCCAGCAGTTCAACGGTGAGGGACACTGAAGCTTTCTTT.

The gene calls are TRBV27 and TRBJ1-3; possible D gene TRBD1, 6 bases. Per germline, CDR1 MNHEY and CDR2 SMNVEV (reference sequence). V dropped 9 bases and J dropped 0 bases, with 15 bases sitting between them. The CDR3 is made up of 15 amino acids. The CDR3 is CASSPTGTSGNTIYF. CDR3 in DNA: TGTGCCAGTTCCCCCACAGGGACCTCTGGAAACACCATATATTTT.

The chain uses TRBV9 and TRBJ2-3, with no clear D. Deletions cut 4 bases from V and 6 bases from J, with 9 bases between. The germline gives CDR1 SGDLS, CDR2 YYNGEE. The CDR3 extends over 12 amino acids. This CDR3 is CASSSEADTQYF. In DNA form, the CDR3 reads TGTGCCAGCAGCTCAGAAGCGGATACGCAGTATTTT.

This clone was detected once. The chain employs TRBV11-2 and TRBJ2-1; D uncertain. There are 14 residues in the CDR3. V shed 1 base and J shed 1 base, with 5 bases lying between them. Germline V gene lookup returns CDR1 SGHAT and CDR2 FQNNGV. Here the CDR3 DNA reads TGTGCCAGCAGCTTAGGACTTTCCTACAATGAGCAGTTCTTC. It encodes CASSLGLSYNEQFF. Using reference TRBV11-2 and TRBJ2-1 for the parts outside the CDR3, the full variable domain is EAGVAQSPRYKIIEKRQSVAFWCNPISGHATLYWYQQILGQGPKLLIQFQNNGVVDDSQLPKDRFSAERLKGVDSTLKIQPAKLEDSAVYLCASSLGLSYNEQFFGPGTRLTVL.

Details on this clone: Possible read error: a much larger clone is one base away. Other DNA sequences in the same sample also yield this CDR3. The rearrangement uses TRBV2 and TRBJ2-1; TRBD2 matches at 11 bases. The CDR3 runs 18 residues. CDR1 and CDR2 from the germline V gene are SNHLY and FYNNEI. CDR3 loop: CANLLGLADTSSYNEQFF. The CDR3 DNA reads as TGTGCCAACCTTCTGGGACTAGCGGATACAAGCTCCTATAATGAGCAGTTCTTC. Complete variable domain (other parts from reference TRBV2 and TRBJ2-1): EPEVTQTPSHQVTQMGQEVILRCVPISNHLYFYWYRQILGQKVEFLVSFYNNEISEKSEIFDDQFSVERPDGSNFTLKIRSTKLEDSAMYFCANLLGLADTSSYNEQFFGPGTRLTVL.

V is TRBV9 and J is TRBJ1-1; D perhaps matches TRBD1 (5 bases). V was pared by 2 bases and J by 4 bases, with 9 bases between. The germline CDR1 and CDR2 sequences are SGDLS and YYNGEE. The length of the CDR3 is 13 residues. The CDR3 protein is CASSVRVSTEAFF. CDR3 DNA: TGTGCCAGCAGCGTCAGGGTTTCCACTGAAGCTTTCTTT. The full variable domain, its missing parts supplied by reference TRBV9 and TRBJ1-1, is DSGVTQTPKHLITATGQRVTLRCSPRSGDLSVYWYQQSLDQGLQFLIQYYNGEERAKGNILERFSAQQFPDLHSELNLSSLELGDSALYFCASSVRVSTEAFFGQGTRLTVV.

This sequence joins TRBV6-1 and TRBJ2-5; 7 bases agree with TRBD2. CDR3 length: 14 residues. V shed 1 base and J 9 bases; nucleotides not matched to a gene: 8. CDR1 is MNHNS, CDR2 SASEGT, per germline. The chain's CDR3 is CASSEGLREYAQYF. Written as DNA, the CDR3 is TGTGCCAGCAGTGAAGGTCTGCGGGAGTATGCCCAGTACTTC.

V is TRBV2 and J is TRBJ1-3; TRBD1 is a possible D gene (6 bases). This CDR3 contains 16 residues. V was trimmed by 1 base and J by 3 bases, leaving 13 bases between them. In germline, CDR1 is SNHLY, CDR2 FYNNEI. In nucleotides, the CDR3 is TGTGCCAGCAGTGAAGTTGGGGGGGCATTTGGAAACACCATATATTTT. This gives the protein CASSEVGGAFGNTIYF. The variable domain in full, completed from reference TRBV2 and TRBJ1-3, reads EPEVTQTPSHQVTQMGQEVILRCVPISNHLYFYWYRQILGQKVEFLVSFYNNEISEKSEIFDDQFSVERPDGSNFTLKIRSTKLEDSAMYFCASSEVGGAFGNTIYFGEGSWLTVV.

CDR3 in amino acids: CASSADRAALGYTF. The CDR3 region has the DNA TGTGCCAGCAGCGCGGACAGGGCCGCGTTAGGCTACACCTTC. The V and J genes are TRBV5-4 and TRBJ1-2; TRBD1 agrees at 8 bases. Germline V gene data show CDR1 as SGHNT and CDR2 as YYREEE (reference sequence). This CDR3 contains 14 residues. V shed 4 bases, J shed 8 bases, and the junction held 10 bases outside the gene matches.

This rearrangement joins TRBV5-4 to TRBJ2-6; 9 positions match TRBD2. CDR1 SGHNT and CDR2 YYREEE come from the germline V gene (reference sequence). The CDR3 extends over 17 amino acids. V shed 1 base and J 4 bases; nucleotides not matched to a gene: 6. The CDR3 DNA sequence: TGTGCCAGCAGCTTGATTTTAGCGGGAGCCGGGGCCAACGTCCTGACTTTC. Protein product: CASSLILAGAGANVLTF. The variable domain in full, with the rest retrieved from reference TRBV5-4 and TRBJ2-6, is ETGVTQSPTHLIKTRGQQVTLRCSSQSGHNTVSWYQQALGQGPQFIFQYYREEENGRGNFPPRFSGLQFPNYSSELNVNALELDDSALYLCASSLILAGAGANVLTFGAGSRLTVL.

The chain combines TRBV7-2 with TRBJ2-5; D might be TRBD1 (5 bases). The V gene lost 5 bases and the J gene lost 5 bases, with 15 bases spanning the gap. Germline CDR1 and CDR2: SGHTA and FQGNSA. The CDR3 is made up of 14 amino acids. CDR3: CASSLQGKGETQYF. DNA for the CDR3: TGTGCCAGCAGCCTGCAGGGTAAAGGGGAGACCCAGTACTTC.

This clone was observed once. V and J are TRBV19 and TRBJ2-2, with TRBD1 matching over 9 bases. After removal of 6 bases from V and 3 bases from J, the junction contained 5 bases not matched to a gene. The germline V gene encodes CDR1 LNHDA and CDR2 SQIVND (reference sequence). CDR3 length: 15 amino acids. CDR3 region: CASSRDRVDTGELFF. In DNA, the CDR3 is TGTGCCAGTAGCAGGGACAGGGTTGACACCGGGGAGCTGTTTTTT.

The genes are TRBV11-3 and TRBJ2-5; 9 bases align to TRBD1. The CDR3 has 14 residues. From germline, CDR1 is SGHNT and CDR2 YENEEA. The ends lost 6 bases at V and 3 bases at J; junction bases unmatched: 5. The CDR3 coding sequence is TGTGCCAGCAGGGGACAGGGTCTGGAAGAGACCCAGTACTTC. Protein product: CASRGQGLEETQYF. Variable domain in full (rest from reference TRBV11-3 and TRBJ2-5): EAGVVQSPRYKIIEKKQPVAFWCNPISGHNTLYWYLQNLGQGPELLIRYENEEAVDDSQLPKDRFSAERLKGVDSTLKIQPAELGDSAVYLCASRGQGLEETQYFGPGTRLLVL.

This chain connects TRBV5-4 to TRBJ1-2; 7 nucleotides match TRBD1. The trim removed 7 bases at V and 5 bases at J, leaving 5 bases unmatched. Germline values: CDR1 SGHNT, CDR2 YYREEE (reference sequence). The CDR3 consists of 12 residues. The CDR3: CASSPGGYGYTF. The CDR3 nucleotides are TGTGCCAGCTCTCCAGGGGGGTATGGCTACACCTTC.

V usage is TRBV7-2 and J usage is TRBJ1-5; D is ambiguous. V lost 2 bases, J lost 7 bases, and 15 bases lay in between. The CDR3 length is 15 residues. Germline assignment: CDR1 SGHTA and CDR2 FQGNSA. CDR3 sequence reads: CASSLSGSGVQPQHF. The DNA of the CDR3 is TGTGCCAGCAGCTTATCGGGGAGTGGCGTACAGCCCCAGCATTTT.

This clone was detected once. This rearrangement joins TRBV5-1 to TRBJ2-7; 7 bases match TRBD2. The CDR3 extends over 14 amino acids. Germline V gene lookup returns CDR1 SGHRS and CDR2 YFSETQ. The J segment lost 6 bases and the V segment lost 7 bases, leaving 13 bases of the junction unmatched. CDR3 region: CASGDTAGFGEQYF. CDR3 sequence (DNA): TGCGCCAGCGGCGATACAGCGGGATTCGGCGAGCAGTACTTC.

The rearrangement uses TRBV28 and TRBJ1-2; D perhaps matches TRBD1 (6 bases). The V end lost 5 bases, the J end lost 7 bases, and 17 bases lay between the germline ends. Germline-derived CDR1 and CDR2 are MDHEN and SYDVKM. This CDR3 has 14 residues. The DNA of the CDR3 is TGTGCCAGCAGTCACGGCGGGGGGGCCGGTGGCTACACCTTC. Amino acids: CASSHGGGAGGYTF.

The CDR3 is CASSLSGSNYGYTF. CDR3 coding DNA: TGCGCCAGCAGCTTGTCAGGCAGTAACTATGGCTACACCTTC. The chain uses TRBV5-1 and TRBJ1-2; unclear D gene. Germline-derived CDR1 and CDR2 are SGHRS and YFSETQ. The length of the CDR3 is 14 residues. Deletions cut 1 base from V and 1 base from J, with 8 bases between.

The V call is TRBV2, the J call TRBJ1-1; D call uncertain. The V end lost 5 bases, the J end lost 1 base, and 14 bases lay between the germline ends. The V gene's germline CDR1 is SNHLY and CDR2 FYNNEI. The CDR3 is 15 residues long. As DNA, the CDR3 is TGTGCCAGCAGTCTCATGCGGCCCCAGAACACTGAAGCTTTCTTT. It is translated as CASSLMRPQNTEAFF. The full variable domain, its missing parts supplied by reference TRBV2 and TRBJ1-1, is EPEVTQTPSHQVTQMGQEVILRCVPISNHLYFYWYRQILGQKVEFLVSFYNNEISEKSEIFDDQFSVERPDGSNFTLKIRSTKLEDSAMYFCASSLMRPQNTEAFFGQGTRLTVV.

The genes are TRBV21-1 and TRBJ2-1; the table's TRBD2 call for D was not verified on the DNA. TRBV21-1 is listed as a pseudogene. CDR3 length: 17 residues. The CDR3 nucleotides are TGTGCCAGCGTGACTAGCGGGAGAGTTTGCTCCTACAATGAGCAGTTCTTC. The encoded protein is CASVTSGRVCSYNEQFF.

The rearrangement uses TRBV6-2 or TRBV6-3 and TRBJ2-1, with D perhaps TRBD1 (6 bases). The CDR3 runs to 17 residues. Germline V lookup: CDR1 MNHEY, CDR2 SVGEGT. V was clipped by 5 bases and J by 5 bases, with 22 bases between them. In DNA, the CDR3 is TGTGCCAGCAGTACAACAGGGATACCGGGCTACCACAATGAGCAGTTCTTC. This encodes CASSTTGIPGYHNEQFF.

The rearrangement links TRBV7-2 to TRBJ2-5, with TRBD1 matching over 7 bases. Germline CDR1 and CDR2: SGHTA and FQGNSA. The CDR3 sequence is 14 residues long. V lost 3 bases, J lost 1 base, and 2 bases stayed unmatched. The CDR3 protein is CASSFSGGQETQYF. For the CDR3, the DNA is TGTGCCAGCAGCTTCTCAGGGGGCCAAGAGACCCAGTACTTC.

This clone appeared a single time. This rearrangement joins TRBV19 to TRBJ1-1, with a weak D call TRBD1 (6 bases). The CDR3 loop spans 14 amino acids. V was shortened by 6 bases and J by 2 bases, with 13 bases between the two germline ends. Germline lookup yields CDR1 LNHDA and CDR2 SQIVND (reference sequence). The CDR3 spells CASSPGQRNTEAFF. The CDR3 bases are TGTGCCAGTAGCCCGGGACAACGAAACACTGAAGCTTTCTTT. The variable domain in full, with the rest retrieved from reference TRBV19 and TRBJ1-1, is DGGITQSPKYLFRKEGQNVTLSCEQNLNHDAMYWYRQDPGQGLRLIYYSQIVNDFQKGDIAEGYSVSREKKESFPLTVTSAQKNPTAFYLCASSPGQRNTEAFFGQGTRLTVV.

CDR3 in amino acids: CASSESLAGITDTQYF. The CDR3 DNA follows: TGTGCCAGCAGTGAATCTTTAGCGGGAATCACAGATACGCAGTATTTT. V gene TRBV25-1 combines with J gene TRBJ2-3, with TRBD2 identical over 8 bases. Trimming took 1 base from V and 2 from J; bases not matched to a gene: 5. CDR1 MGHDK and CDR2 SYGVNS come from the germline V gene. The length of the CDR3 is 16 residues.

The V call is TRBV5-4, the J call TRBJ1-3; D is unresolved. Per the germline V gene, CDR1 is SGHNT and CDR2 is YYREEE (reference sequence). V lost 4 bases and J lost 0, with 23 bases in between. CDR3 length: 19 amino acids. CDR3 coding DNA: TGTGCCAGCAGCCAAATGTCTGCGGGCCTGAGCCTCTCTGGAAACACCATATATTTT. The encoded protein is CASSQMSAGLSLSGNTIYF.

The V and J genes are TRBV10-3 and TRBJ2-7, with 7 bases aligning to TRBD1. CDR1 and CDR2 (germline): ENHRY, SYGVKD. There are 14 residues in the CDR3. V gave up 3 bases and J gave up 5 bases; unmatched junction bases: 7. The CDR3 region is CAISDSGGIDEQYV. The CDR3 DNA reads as TGTGCCATCAGTGATTCAGGGGGAATCGACGAGCAGTACGTC.

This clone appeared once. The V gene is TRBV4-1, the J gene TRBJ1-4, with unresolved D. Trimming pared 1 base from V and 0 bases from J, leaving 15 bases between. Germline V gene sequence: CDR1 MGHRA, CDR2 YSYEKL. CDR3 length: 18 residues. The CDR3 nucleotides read TGCGCCAGCAGCCAAGGAGGCAGCTTCTCTACAACTAATGAAAAACTGTTTTTT. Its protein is CASSQGGSFSTTNEKLFF.